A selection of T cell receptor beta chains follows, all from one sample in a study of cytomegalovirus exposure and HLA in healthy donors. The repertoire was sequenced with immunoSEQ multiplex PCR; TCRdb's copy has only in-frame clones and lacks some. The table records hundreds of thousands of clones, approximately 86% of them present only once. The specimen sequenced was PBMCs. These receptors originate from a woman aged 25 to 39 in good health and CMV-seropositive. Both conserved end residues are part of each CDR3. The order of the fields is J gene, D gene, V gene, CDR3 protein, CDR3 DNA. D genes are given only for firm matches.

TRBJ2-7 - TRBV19 CASSGRTSYGTLSYEQYF TGTGCCAGTAGTGGACGGACGTCGTACGGGACTCTGTCCTACGAGCAGTACTTC
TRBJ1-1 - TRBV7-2 CASSLVVGGTEAFF TGTGCCAGCAGCTTAGTGGTCGGGGGGACTGAAGCTTTCTTT
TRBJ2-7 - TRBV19 CASSRVLSSYEQYF TGTGCCAGTAGCCGCGTGCTTAGCTCCTACGAGCAGTACTTC
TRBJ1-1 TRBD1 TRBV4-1 CASSQRTGGNLNTEAFF TGCGCCAGCAGCCAACGGACAGGGGGGAACTTGAACACTGAAGCTTTCTTT
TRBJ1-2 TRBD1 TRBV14 CASSQGQGRVGYTF TGTGCCAGCAGCCAAGGACAGGGACGGGTTGGCTACACCTTC
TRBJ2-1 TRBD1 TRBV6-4 CANRNRDRSSLRNNEQFF TGTGCCAATAGAAACCGGGACAGGTCATCCTTGAGGAACAATGAGCAGTTCTTC
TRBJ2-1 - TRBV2 CASSEGGSYNEQFF TGTGCCAGCAGTGAGGGGGGCTCCTACAATGAGCAGTTCTTC
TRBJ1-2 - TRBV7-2 CASSPLAGSPYGYTF TGTGCCAGCAGCCCACTTGCGGGCAGCCCGTATGGCTACACCTTC
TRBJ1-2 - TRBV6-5 CASGWTANHYGYTF TGTGCCAGCGGTTGGACAGCTAACCACTATGGCTACACCTTC
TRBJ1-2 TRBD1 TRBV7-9 CASSPPPGQGAKGYTF TGTGCCAGCAGCCCCCCTCCGGGACAGGGCGCAAAGGGCTACACCTTC
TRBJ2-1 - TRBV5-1 CASSTAIQGFDNEQFF TGCGCCAGCAGCACGGCGATCCAGGGCTTTGACAATGAGCAGTTCTTC
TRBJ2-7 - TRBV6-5 CATQGYSYEQYF TGTGCAACCCAGGGTTACTCCTACGAGCAGTACTTC
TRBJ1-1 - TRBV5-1 CASSYTTGDTEAFF TGCGCCAGCAGCTACACTACAGGAGATACTGAAGCTTTCTTT
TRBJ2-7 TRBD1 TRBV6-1 CASLTGFYEQYF TGTGCCAGCTTGACAGGGTTCTACGAGCAGTACTTC
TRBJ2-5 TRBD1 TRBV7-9 CASSISRDRVRETQYF TGTGCCAGCAGCATAAGCCGGGACAGGGTAAGGGAGACCCAGTACTTC
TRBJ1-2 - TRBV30 CAWAQAYGYTF TGTGCCTGGGCACAGGCCTATGGCTACACCTTC
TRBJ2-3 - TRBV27 CASSYLGGEAEEGTQYF TGTGCCAGCAGTTACCTCGGAGGGGAGGCCGAGGAAGGTACGCAGTATTTT
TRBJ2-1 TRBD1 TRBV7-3 CASSLTGQGVRNEQFF TGTGCCAGCAGCTTAACGGGACAGGGGGTTAGGAATGAGCAGTTCTTC
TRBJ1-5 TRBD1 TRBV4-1 CASSQVGGLGTVNQPQHF TGCGCCAGCAGCCAAGTAGGGGGCCTTGGGACAGTTAATCAGCCCCAGCATTTT